The 23 T cell receptor beta chains below were found in one sample sequenced in a study of Graves' ophthalmopathy and Graves' hyperthyroidism. The authors amplified TCR beta CDR3 regions, and they did so from RNA transcripts for repertoire sequencing. First-round RT-PCR used HTBI primers; second-round multiplex PCR followed. TCRdb reanalysed the multiplex PCR reads using MiXCR and keeps one entry per CDR3 protein. The sample includes hundreds of thousands of distinct CDR3 sequences, 45% to 55% of them seen just once. The sequencing input was peripheral blood. These receptors were obtained from an adult man with Graves' ophthalmopathy.

The chain is built from TRBV12-3 or TRBV12-4 and TRBJ2-7; D gene unclear. Between the trimmed V and J ends, which lost 7 bases and 1 base, there was a span of 14 bases. This CDR3 is 14 amino acids long. This CDR3 reads CASTAWSHSYEQYF. The DNA for the CDR3 is TGTGCCAGCACCGCTTGGAGTCATTCCTACGAGCAGTACTTC.

This clonotype was observed a few times. V is TRBV20-1 and J is TRBJ1-4; 8 positions match TRBD1. Unmatched junction bases numbered 8, after V lost 3 bases and J lost 8 bases. Germline V CDR1 and CDR2: DFQATT, SNEGSKA (reference sequence). The CDR3 contains 14 residues. CDR3: CSARGSGGVEKLFF. Here the CDR3 DNA reads TGCAGTGCTAGGGGGTCAGGGGGCGTGGAAAAACTGTTTTTT.

This clonotype was observed a few times. This chain uses TRBV7-8 with TRBJ2-2; 7 bases match TRBD1. The CDR3 has 13 residues. Looked up from germline, CDR1 is SGHVS and CDR2 is FQNEAQ. Unmatched junction bases numbered 3, after V lost 7 bases and J lost 4 bases. The CDR3 loop is CASNRQGTGELFF. As DNA, the CDR3 is TGTGCCAGCAACCGACAGGGCACCGGGGAGCTGTTTTTT.

The chain is built from TRBV7-9 and TRBJ1-1, with D possibly matching TRBD1 (5 bases). The CDR3 extends over 16 amino acids. The germline gives CDR1 SEHNR, CDR2 FQNEAQ (reference sequence). Trimming stripped 4 bases from V and 1 base from J, with 16 bases between. For the CDR3, the DNA is TGTGCCAGCAGCTATGGCGGTTTTAGGGGGAACACTGAAGCTTTCTTT. Translating gives CASSYGGFRGNTEAFF. Looking up the rest from reference TRBV7-9 and TRBJ1-1 gives the full variable domain: DTGVSQNPRHKITKRGQNVTFRCDPISEHNRLYWYRQTLGQGPEFLTYFQNEAQLEKSRLLSDRFSAERPKGSFSTLEIQRTEQGDSAMYLCASSYGGFRGNTEAFFGQGTRLTVV.

This clonotype was seen a handful of times. The J gene is TRBJ2-2, the V gene TRBV7-2, with unresolved D. The germline V gene has CDR1 SGHTA and CDR2 FQGNSA. The CDR3 loop spans 13 amino acids. Trimming removed 4 bases at V and 5 bases at J, with 8 bases between. In nucleotides, the CDR3 is TGTGCCAGCAGCTCTTACACGACCGGGGAGCTGTTTTTT. It translates to CASSSYTTGELFF. The full variable domain, with the rest looked up from reference TRBV7-2 and TRBJ2-2, is GAGVSQSPSNKVTEKGKDVELRCDPISGHTALYWYRQSLGQGLEFLIYFQGNSAPDKSGLPSDRFSAERTGGSVSTLTIQRTQQEDSAVYLCASSSYTTGELFFGEGSRLTVL.

This sequence joins TRBV10-1 and TRBJ2-7; either TRBD1 or TRBD2 may fit D (7 bases each). The germline V gene has CDR1 WNHNN and CDR2 SYGVQD (reference sequence). The CDR3 runs 16 residues. The V and J ends lost 0 bases and 5 bases respectively, with 17 bases between them. The CDR3 region is CASSESRPGGGHEQYF. The CDR3 DNA is TGCGCCAGCAGTGAGTCTCGGCCAGGGGGGGGGCACGAGCAGTACTTC.

This clonotype has a handful of counts. The CDR3 sequence is CSASRGTGANVLTF. In DNA, the CDR3 is TGCAGTGCTAGCCGGGGAACTGGGGCCAACGTCCTGACTTTC. V is TRBV20-1 and J is TRBJ2-6; D perhaps matches TRBD2 (5 bases). The CDR3 has 14 amino acids. Germline V gives CDR1 DFQATT, CDR2 SNEGSKA (reference sequence). V shed 3 bases and J shed 2 bases, with 8 bases lying between them.

The rearrangement uses TRBV5-8 and TRBJ1-1; D is perhaps TRBD1 (6 bases). The germline V gene encodes CDR1 SGHTS and CDR2 YDEGEE. With 3 bases removed from V and 1 base from J, the gap between germline ends came to 7 bases. The CDR3 has 13 amino acids. The CDR3 is CASSWGRNTEAFF. DNA of the CDR3: TGTGCCAGCAGCTGGGGGCGGAACACTGAAGCTTTCTTT.

This chain uses TRBV28 with TRBJ1-5, with D unresolved. The germline V gene encodes CDR1 MDHEN and CDR2 SYDVKM. There are 13 residues in the CDR3. V lost 6 bases to trimming and J lost 4 bases, with 10 bases between them. The CDR3 DNA sequence: TGTGCCAGCAGGGGAGTCCGAAATCAGCCCCAGCATTTT. This encodes CASRGVRNQPQHF.

The gene calls are TRBV6-6 and TRBJ2-5; the D gene is possibly TRBD2 (6 bases). Trimming left V 5 bases short and J 2 bases short, with 12 bases between. Germline loops: CDR1 MNHNY, CDR2 SVGAGI (reference sequence). The CDR3 consists of 14 residues. This CDR3 reads CASSQGRSQETQYF. The CDR3 DNA sequence: TGTGCCAGCAGTCAAGGGAGGTCACAAGAGACCCAGTACTTC.

In its sample, this clonotype was seen many times. The chain combines TRBV25-1 with TRBJ1-4, with 8 bases lining up with TRBD1. Per the germline V gene, CDR1 is MGHDK and CDR2 is SYGVNS. With 4 bases clipped from V and 0 bases from J, the junction kept 1 base outside the gene matches. The CDR3 is 15 residues long. The CDR3 DNA reads TGTGCCAGCAGTGTGGGACAGGCAACTAATGAAAAACTGTTTTTT. It specifies CASSVGQATNEKLFF.

This clonotype has a handful of counts. The J gene is TRBJ2-7, the V gene TRBV7-8; D assignment may be TRBD1 or TRBD2 (5 bases each). The V and J ends lost 2 bases and 2 bases respectively, with 10 bases between them. Per germline, CDR1 SGHVS and CDR2 FQNEAQ. CDR3 size: 14 residues. The CDR3 spells CASSLRTLAYEQYF. The CDR3 DNA reads TGTGCCAGCAGCTTAAGGACACTAGCCTACGAGCAGTACTTC.

The chain employs TRBV6-1 and TRBJ1-2; D unclear. CDR1 is MNHNS and CDR2 is SASEGT in the germline V gene. There are 11 residues in the CDR3. The CDR3 DNA reads TGTGCAACGAAGGGATGGTCTGGCTACACCTTC. Its protein is CATKGWSGYTF.

V is TRBV29-1 and J is TRBJ2-7, with 9 bases identical to TRBD1. CDR1 is SQVTM and CDR2 is ANQGSEA in the germline V gene. V gave up 7 bases and J gave up 3 bases; unmatched junction bases: 7. The length of the CDR3 is 13 residues. CDR3 residues: CSATGQGIYEQYF. DNA for the CDR3: TGCAGCGCCACGGGACAGGGTATCTACGAGCAGTACTTC.

V usage is TRBV12-3 or TRBV12-4 and J usage is TRBJ2-6; possible D gene TRBD2, 5 bases. The CDR3 covers 17 residues. The V end was cut by 5 bases, the J end by 0 bases, with 14 bases between. CDR3 amino acids: CASSQRTLSSGANVLTF. Here the CDR3 DNA reads TGTGCCAGCAGTCAACGGACTCTGAGCTCTGGGGCCAACGTCCTGACTTTC.

The CDR3 is CASSYVTGIREKLFF. The CDR3 DNA reads TGTGCCAGCAGTTACGTAACAGGGATTCGCGAAAAACTGTTTTTT. This chain connects TRBV6-1 to TRBJ1-4; weak D call: TRBD1 (6 bases). There are 15 residues in the CDR3. Trimming took 5 bases from V and 8 from J, leaving 18 bases between them. Germline values: CDR1 MNHNS, CDR2 SASEGT.

The chain combines TRBV10-3 with TRBJ2-5, with a weak D call TRBD1 (5 bases). V lost 10 bases and J lost 4, with 19 bases in between. This CDR3 is built from 14 residues. CDR1 is ENHRY and CDR2 is SYGVKD in the germline V gene. CDR3 DNA sequence: TGTGCCACCAAGACAGAATTCGATAGAGAGACCCAGTACTTC. It specifies CATKTEFDRETQYF.

Only a few counts were recorded for this clonotype. The rearrangement uses TRBV24-1 and TRBJ2-2, with TRBD2 identical over 12 bases. V shed 3 bases and J 4 bases; nucleotides not matched to a gene: 11. The germline CDR1 and CDR2 sequences are KGHDR and SFDVKD. The CDR3 runs 19 residues. This chain's CDR3 is CATSDAAPLAGGRTGELFF. The DNA for the CDR3 is TGTGCCACCAGTGATGCCGCCCCCCTAGCGGGAGGGCGCACCGGGGAGCTGTTTTTT.

The chain employs TRBV2 and TRBJ1-3; unclear D gene. CDR1 is SNHLY, CDR2 FYNNEI, per germline. The length of the CDR3 is 16 residues. Trimming left V 4 bases short and J 4 bases short, with 17 bases between. The CDR3 DNA reads TGTGCCAGCAGTGCCCACAGCTCTCTGTCAGGAAACACCATATATTTT. Protein: CASSAHSSLSGNTIYF. The entire variable domain, with the rest obtained from reference TRBV2 and TRBJ1-3, is as follows: EPEVTQTPSHQVTQMGQEVILRCVPISNHLYFYWYRQILGQKVEFLVSFYNNEISEKSEIFDDQFSVERPDGSNFTLKIRSTKLEDSAMYFCASSAHSSLSGNTIYFGEGSWLTVV.

This clonotype showed up just a few times. This rearrangement joins TRBV7-9 to TRBJ1-6; D gene unclear. Germline CDR1 SEHNR, CDR2 FQNEAQ (reference sequence). This CDR3 has 12 amino acids. V was cut by 4 bases and J by 8 bases, with 6 bases left in between. The CDR3 DNA reads TGTGCCAGCAGCTCACAGTATTCACCCCTCCACTTT. Protein: CASSSQYSPLHF.

This clonotype was detected a few times. Germline is not matched at one junction end, which may reflect a read error. V usage is TRBV6-4 and J usage is TRBJ2-7; D remains unclear. Germline-derived CDR1 and CDR2 are MRHNA and SNTAGT. The CDR3 has 12 residues. The CDR3 sequence is CATSDQDSEQYF. The CDR3, as DNA: TGTGCCACCAGTGATCAGGATTCCGAGCAGTACTTC.

The chain uses TRBV19 and TRBJ1-1; weak D call: TRBD1 (6 bases). The CDR3 covers 14 residues. The germline CDR1 and CDR2 sequences are LNHDA and SQIVND (reference sequence). The V end lost 2 bases, the J end lost 8 bases, and 15 bases lay between the germline ends. The chain's CDR3 is CASSILPGQGEAFF. The CDR3 nucleotides read TGTGCCAGTAGTATACTTCCGGGACAAGGGGAAGCTTTCTTT.

The V call is TRBV5-6, the J call TRBJ1-5; D unclear. Germline V gene data show CDR1 as SGHDT and CDR2 as YYEEEE. CDR3 length: 15 residues. The germline V and J ends were trimmed by 4 bases and 3 bases, with 14 bases remaining between them. The CDR3 DNA follows: TGTGCCAGCAGCCTGTTTAGTAGGAACAATCAGCCCCAGCATTTT. This encodes CASSLFSRNNQPQHF.